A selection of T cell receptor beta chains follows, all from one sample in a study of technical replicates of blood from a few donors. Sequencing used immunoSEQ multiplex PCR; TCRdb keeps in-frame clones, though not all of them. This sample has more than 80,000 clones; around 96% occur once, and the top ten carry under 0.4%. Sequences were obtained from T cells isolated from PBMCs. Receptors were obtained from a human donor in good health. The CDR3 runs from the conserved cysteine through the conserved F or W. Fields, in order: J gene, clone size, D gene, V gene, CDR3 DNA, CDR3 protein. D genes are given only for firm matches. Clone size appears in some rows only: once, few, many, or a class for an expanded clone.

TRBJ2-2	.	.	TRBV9	TGTGCCAGCAGCGCCCAGATCGGGGAGCTGTTTTTT	CASSAQIGELFF
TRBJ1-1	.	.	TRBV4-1	TGCGCCAGCAGCCCATCTATCTTGGGCAGGCCGAACACTGAAGCTTTCTTT	CASSPSILGRPNTEAFF
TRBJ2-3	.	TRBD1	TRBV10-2	TGCGCCAGCAGTGAGTCACGCAGGGGGCATGGAGCTAGCACAGATACGCAGTATTTT	CASSESRRGHGASTDTQYF
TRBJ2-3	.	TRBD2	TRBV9	TGTGCCAGCAGCCACATAGCGGGACCCACAGATACGCAGTATTTT	CASSHIAGPTDTQYF
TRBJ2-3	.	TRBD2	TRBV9	TGTGCCAGCAGCGCGATCACTAGCGACCACACAGATACGCAGTATTTT	CASSAITSDHTDTQYF
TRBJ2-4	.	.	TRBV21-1	TGTGCCCGCCGGACAGGCAAAAACATTCAGTACTTC	CARRTGKNIQYF
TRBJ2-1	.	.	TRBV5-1	TGCGCCAGCAGCTTGGACTTAGCATCCTACAATGAGCAGTTCTTC	CASSLDLASYNEQFF
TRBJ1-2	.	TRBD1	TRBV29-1	TGCAGCGTTGGGGACAGGGATGACTATGGCTACACCTTC	CSVGDRDDYGYTF
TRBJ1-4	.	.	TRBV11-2	TGTGCCAGCAGCTTAGGGTACGGGAGTGAAAAACTGTTTTTT	CASSLGYGSEKLFF
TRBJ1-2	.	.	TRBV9	TGTGCCAGCAGCGTAGGTGGCAGGGACTATGGCTACACCTTC	CASSVGGRDYGYTF
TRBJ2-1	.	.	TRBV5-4	TGTGCCAGCAGCAAGGACACGCTGTGGTTCTTC	CASSKDTLWFF
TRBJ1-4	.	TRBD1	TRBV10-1	TGCGCCAGCAGTGGACAGGGGCGGAATGAAAAACTGTTTTTT	CASSGQGRNEKLFF
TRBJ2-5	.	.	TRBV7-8	TGTGCCAGCAGCTTACGGACAGGGAGGGAAGAGACCCAGTACTTC	CASSLRTGREETQYF
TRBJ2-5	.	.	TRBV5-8	TGTGCCAGCAGCTTGGGGGATTGTGGGACAACAAGGTGTTTGGAGACCCAGTACTTC	CASSLGDCGTTRCLETQYF
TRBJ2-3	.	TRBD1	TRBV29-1	TGCAGCGCAGAGACAGGGTGGACGACAGATACGCAGTATTTT	CSAETGWTTDTQYF
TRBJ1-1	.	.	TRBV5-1	TGCGCCAGCAGCTTGGAACGACAAGCGAACACTGAAGCTTTCTTT	CASSLERQANTEAFF
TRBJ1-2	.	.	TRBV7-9	TGTGCCAGCAGCCTACAGGGTAACTATGGCTACACCTTC	CASSLQGNYGYTF
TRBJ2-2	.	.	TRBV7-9	TGTGCCAGCAGCCCAGAAGCGAACACCGGGGAGCTGTTTTTT	CASSPEANTGELFF
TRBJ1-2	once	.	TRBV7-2	TGTGCCAGCAGCTTAAGCGTTGGGTATGGCTACACCTTC	CASSLSVGYGYTF
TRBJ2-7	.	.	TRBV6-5	TGTGCCAGCAGTGTCGGGGTCCCTTACGAGCAGTACTTC	CASSVGVPYEQYF
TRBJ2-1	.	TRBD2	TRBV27	TGTGCCAGCAGTCTGGGGACTAGCGGCTTAAATGAGCAGTTCTTC	CASSLGTSGLNEQFF
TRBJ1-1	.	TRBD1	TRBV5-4	TGTGCCAGCAGCCCCGACAGGGTAAGGGGCACTGAAGCTTTCTTT	CASSPDRVRGTEAFF
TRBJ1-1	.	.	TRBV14	TGTGCCAGCAGCCAAGATCTGGGGAGCACTGAAGCTTTCTTT	CASSQDLGSTEAFF
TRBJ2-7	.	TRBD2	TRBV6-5	TGTGCCAGCAGCTCTACCGGGGGGGAGCAGTACTTC	CASSSTGGEQYF
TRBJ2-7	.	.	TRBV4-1	TGCGCCAGCAGCCAGCCCACGACACCGCAGTACTTC	CASSQPTTPQYF
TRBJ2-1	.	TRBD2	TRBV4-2	TGTGCCAGCAGCCATCCTCAAGGACTAGCGAGAGACAATGAGCAGTTCTTC	CASSHPQGLARDNEQFF
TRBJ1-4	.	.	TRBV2	TGTGCCAGCAGTGTCCGGGTCGAAAAACTGTTTTTT	CASSVRVEKLFF
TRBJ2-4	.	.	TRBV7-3	TGTGCCAGCAGCTTAAGTCCTGACAAAGCCATTCAGTACTTC	CASSLSPDKAIQYF
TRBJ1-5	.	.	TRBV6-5	TGTGCCAGCAGCCTCCTTAATCAGCCCCAGCATTTT	CASSLLNQPQHF
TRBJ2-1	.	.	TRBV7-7	TGTGCTAGCAGCTTCGGACTACTCGATGAGCAGTTCTTC	CASSFGLLDEQFF
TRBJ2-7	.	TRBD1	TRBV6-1	TGTGCCAGCAGTCACAGGGGGCAATACGAGCAGTACTTC	CASSHRGQYEQYF
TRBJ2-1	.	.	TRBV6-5	TGTGCCAGCAGTTACTCGATGGCGGACTACAATGAGCAGTTCTTC	CASSYSMADYNEQFF
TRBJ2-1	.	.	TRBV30	TGTGCCTGGAGTGGTACTAGCTTCCGTTACAATGAGCAGTTCTTC	CAWSGTSFRYNEQFF
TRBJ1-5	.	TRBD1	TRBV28	TGTGCCAGCAGTTTAACATATACAGGGGGCCAGCCCCAGCATTTT	CASSLTYTGGQPQHF
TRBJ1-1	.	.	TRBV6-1	TGTGCCAGCAGTGAACGCGCTTACACTGAAGCTTTCTTT	CASSERAYTEAFF
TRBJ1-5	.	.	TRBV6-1	TGTGCCAGCAGTGAAGGTCCCTCGGGACTGAAGTTTTATGCAGGTCAGCCCCAGCATTTT	CASSEGPSGLKFYAGQPQHF
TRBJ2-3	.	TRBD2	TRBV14	TGTGCCAGCAGCCAAGACGACGGGAGGGTGTTCTTAGCAGATACGCAGTATTTT	CASSQDDGRVFLADTQYF
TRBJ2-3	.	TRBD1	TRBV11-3	TGTGCCAGCAGCTTAGGACAGGGGACAGATACGCAGTATTTT	CASSLGQGTDTQYF
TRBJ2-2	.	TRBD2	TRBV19	TGTGCCAGTAGACCAGGACTAGCGGCGAACACCGGGGAGCTGTTTTTT	CASRPGLAANTGELFF
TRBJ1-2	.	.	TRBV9	TGTGCCAGCAGCCCAGGTCATTATGGCTACACCTTC	CASSPGHYGYTF
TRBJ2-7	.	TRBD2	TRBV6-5	TGTGCCAGCAGTGGGACTACCGGTGGCTCCTACGAGCAGTACTTC	CASSGTTGGSYEQYF
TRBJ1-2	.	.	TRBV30	TGTGCCGGGAGGATGGGCATTAACTATGGCTACACCTTC	CAGRMGINYGYTF
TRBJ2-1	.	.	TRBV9	TGTGCCAGCAGCGTAGCGGGAGCGATCCATGAGCAGTTCTTC	CASSVAGAIHEQFF
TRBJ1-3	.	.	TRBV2	TGTGCCAGCAGGGAGCAGGGGTTTAGCTCTGGAAACACCATATATTTT	CASREQGFSSGNTIYF
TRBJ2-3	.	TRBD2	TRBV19	TGTGCCAGTAGTATCCACCACGGGACTAGCGGGAGAACAGATACGCAGTATTTT	CASSIHHGTSGRTDTQYF
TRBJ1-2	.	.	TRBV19	TGTGCCAGTAGTTCCGTAACAGTACTAACAGGAGAACACTATGGCTACACCTTC	CASSSVTVLTGEHYGYTF
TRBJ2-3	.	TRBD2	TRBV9	TGTGCCAGCAGCGTCATAGCGGGAGTAGGAGATACGCAGTATTTT	CASSVIAGVGDTQYF
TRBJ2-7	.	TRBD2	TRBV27	TGTGCCAGCAGTTTAGTTGCGGGAGAGAGCGAGCAGTACTTC	CASSLVAGESEQYF
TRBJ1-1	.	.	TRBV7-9	TGTGCCAGCAGTCCCCGGACAGCGAACACTGAAGCTTTCTTT	CASSPRTANTEAFF
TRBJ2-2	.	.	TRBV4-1	TGCGCCAGCAGCCAAAATGGCCCCACCGGGGAGCTGTTTTTT	CASSQNGPTGELFF
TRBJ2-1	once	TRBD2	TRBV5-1	TGCGCCAGCAGGTATGGACTAGCGGGAGGTATTTATGAGCAGTTCTTC	CASRYGLAGGIYEQFF
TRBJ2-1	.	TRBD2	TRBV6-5	TGTGCCAGCCTGTTACCGGGACTAGCGGGATGTGAGCAGTTCTTC	CASLLPGLAGCEQFF
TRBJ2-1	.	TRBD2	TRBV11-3	TGTGCCAGCAGCTTAGAAGCGGGAGGGTCCTACAATGAGCAGTTCTTC	CASSLEAGGSYNEQFF
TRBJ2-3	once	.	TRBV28	TGTGCCAGCAGCCCACCCCGGGCAGGGACTAGCACAGATACGCAGTATTTT	CASSPPRAGTSTDTQYF